The 21 T cell receptor beta chains in this list originate from one sample, sequenced in a study of cytotoxic CD8 clonotypes in ibrutinib-treated CLL. Method: immunoSEQ multiplex PCR; TCRdb's copy keeps in-frame clones and lacks some. This sample yields over 120,000 clones, of which 70% to 80% are seen a single time; about 5% belongs to the top ten. The sample was PBMCs, taken after 24 months of ibrutinib treatment. Receptors were obtained from a human donor with chronic lymphocytic leukemia.

V and J are TRBV6-6 and TRBJ1-5; D might be TRBD1 (6 bases). The CDR3 loop spans 15 amino acids. The V gene lost 8 bases and the J gene lost 2 bases, with 16 bases spanning the gap. CDR1 MNHNY and CDR2 SVGAGI come from the germline V gene (reference sequence). The CDR3 nucleotides are TGTGCCAGCGGCCTCCAGGGGCAGGGCAATCAGCCCCAGCATTTT. It yields the protein CASGLQGQGNQPQHF.

CDR3 protein: CASSPGLVDGNEQFF. The CDR3 bases are TGTGCCAGCAGCCCCGGACTAGTTGATGGCAATGAGCAGTTCTTC. The V and J genes are TRBV7-3 and TRBJ2-1; 7 bases line up with TRBD2. Looked up from germline, CDR1 is SGHTA and CDR2 is FQGTGA. J gave up 6 bases and V 5 bases, and 10 bases lay outside the gene matches. The CDR3 sequence is 15 residues long. Full variable domain (missing parts from reference TRBV7-3 and TRBJ2-1): GAGVSQTPSNKVTEKGKYVELRCDPISGHTALYWYRQSLGQGPEFLIYFQGTGAADDSGLPNDRFFAVRPEGSVSTLKIQRTERGDSAVYLCASSPGLVDGNEQFFGPGTRLTVL.

V usage is TRBV5-1 and J usage is TRBJ1-2; maybe TRBD1 (5 bases). Looked up from germline, CDR1 is SGHRS and CDR2 is YFSETQ. V was pared by 0 bases and J by 6 bases, with 9 bases between. CDR3 length equals 13 residues. This CDR3 is CASSLEEGNGYTF. The CDR3, as DNA: TGCGCCAGCAGCTTGGAGGAGGGGAATGGCTACACCTTC.

The chain is built from TRBV5-1 and TRBJ2-1, with D possibly being TRBD1 (6 bases). Germline CDR1 reads SGHRS; CDR2 reads YFSETQ. The CDR3 spans 12 residues. Trimming cost V 0 bases and J 10 bases, with 8 bases left between them. The CDR3 here is CASSLGQDEQFF. CDR3 DNA sequence: TGCGCCAGCAGCTTGGGACAGGACGAGCAGTTCTTC.

This chain uses TRBV6-6 with TRBJ2-7; TRBD2 agrees at 7 bases. In germline, CDR1 is MNHNY, CDR2 SVGAGI (reference sequence). The CDR3 totals 13 residues. J lost 6 bases, V lost 7 bases, and 9 bases had no gene match. The CDR3 is CASTPVGGGEQYF. The CDR3 bases are TGTGCCAGCACGCCGGTGGGCGGGGGCGAGCAGTACTTC.

As DNA, the CDR3 is TGTGCCAGCAGCGTTGCGCTCGGGCCCTACGAGCAGTACTTC. Translation gives CASSVALGPYEQYF. This sequence joins TRBV5-6 and TRBJ2-7, with unresolved D. V shed 4 bases and J shed 2 bases, with 13 bases lying between them. From germline, CDR1 is SGHDT and CDR2 YYEEEE. This CDR3 has 14 residues.

The J gene is TRBJ1-2, the V gene TRBV5-1; 8 bases map to TRBD1. The J segment lost 2 bases and the V segment lost 4 bases, leaving 10 bases of the junction unmatched. Germline V gene lookup returns CDR1 SGHRS and CDR2 YFSETQ. This CDR3 is built from 16 residues. The CDR3 DNA follows: TGCGCCAGCAGCGGGGCGGTCGACAGGGGAAACTATGGCTACACCTTC. It encodes CASSGAVDRGNYGYTF.

The rearrangement uses TRBV28 and TRBJ2-2; D uncertain. The V end lost 7 bases, the J end lost 0 bases, and 18 bases lay between the germline ends. Germline CDR1 is MDHEN and CDR2 is SYDVKM. This CDR3 is built from 17 residues. CDR3 sequence: CASTEQQGFANTGELFF. CDR3 nucleotides: TGTGCCAGCACCGAACAACAAGGGTTCGCGAACACCGGGGAGCTGTTTTTT.

The V call is TRBV7-6, the J call TRBJ2-1, with a weak D call TRBD1 (5 bases). CDR3 length: 16 residues. CDR1 and CDR2 from the germline V gene are SGHVS and FNYEAQ. V lost 1 base and J lost 6, with 16 bases in between. The CDR3 region is CASSLGLWGWRNEQFF. The CDR3 DNA follows: TGTGCCAGCAGCTTAGGTCTTTGGGGCTGGCGCAATGAGCAGTTCTTC.

The chain recombines TRBV19 with TRBJ1-1, with unresolved D. The CDR3 has 13 amino acids. Germline V gives CDR1 LNHDA, CDR2 SQIVND (reference sequence). The germline V and J ends were trimmed by 6 bases and 4 bases, with 12 bases remaining between them. The chain's CDR3 is CASRRPRGTEAFF. In DNA form, the CDR3 reads TGTGCCAGTAGGCGGCCGCGGGGCACTGAAGCTTTCTTT.

The chain is built from TRBV7-9 and TRBJ1-4; TRBD1 aligns across 7 bases. This CDR3 has 16 residues. Per germline, CDR1 SEHNR and CDR2 FQNEAQ (reference sequence). V lost 1 base and J lost 3; bases outside the gene matches: 5. The CDR3 DNA sequence: TGTGCCAGCAGCTTAGAGGGGGCAGGGGCTAATGAAAAACTGTTTTTT. It codes for CASSLEGAGANEKLFF.

The chain employs TRBV7-2 and TRBJ1-1; the D is unclear. V was cut by 5 bases and J by 9 bases, with 19 bases left in between. Per germline, CDR1 SGHTA and CDR2 FQGNSA. The CDR3 sequence is 14 residues long. This chain's CDR3 is CASSLAGRQTQAFF. The DNA of the CDR3 is TGTGCCAGCAGCCTCGCGGGCCGACAAACCCAAGCTTTCTTT.

V gene TRBV6-1 combines with J gene TRBJ2-5; D gene ambiguous. The CDR3 length is 12 residues. V was trimmed by 7 bases and J by 7 bases, leaving 13 bases between them. CDR1 and CDR2 from the germline V gene are MNHNS and SASEGT. CDR3 nucleotide sequence: TGTGCCAGCACGCAGCCCTTCGGGACCCAGTACTTC. Amino acid sequence: CASTQPFGTQYF.

The genes are TRBV27 and TRBJ2-7; TRBD2 matches at 8 bases. Looked up from germline, CDR1 is MNHEY and CDR2 is SMNVEV (reference sequence). The CDR3 runs to 15 residues. Unmatched junction bases numbered 12, after V lost 8 bases and J lost 3 bases. The CDR3 protein is CASPRVAGPHYEQYF. CDR3 coding DNA: TGTGCCAGCCCCCGGGTAGCGGGACCCCACTACGAGCAGTACTTC.

This sequence joins TRBV4-3 and TRBJ1-2; 7 nucleotides match TRBD1. Germline trimming cut 4 bases from V and 5 bases from J; bases unmatched to any gene: 4. Germline CDR1 is LGHNA and CDR2 is YSLEER. The CDR3 has 13 amino acids. CDR3 loop: CASSRDRRYGYTF. The CDR3 DNA reads as TGCGCCAGCAGCCGGGACAGAAGATATGGCTACACCTTC.

This clone was recorded a few times. V and J are TRBV9 and TRBJ2-7; 7 nucleotides match TRBD2. The CDR3 has 14 amino acids. With V trimmed by 0 bases and J by 9 bases, 9 bases remained unmatched. Looked up from germline, CDR1 is SGDLS and CDR2 is YYNGEE. CDR3 sequence: CASSVDPGGHGQYF. CDR3 DNA: TGTGCCAGCAGCGTAGACCCGGGAGGTCATGGGCAGTACTTC.

The chain is built from TRBV6-5 and TRBJ1-2; no clear D gene. From germline, CDR1 is MNHEY and CDR2 SVGAGI. This CDR3 contains 15 residues. Trimming took 0 bases from V and 2 from J, leaving 10 bases between them. CDR3 in DNA: TGTGCCAGCAGTTACTCGAGTGGCACCAACTATGGCTACACCTTC. It encodes CASSYSSGTNYGYTF.

This sequence joins TRBV25-1 and TRBJ1-2; 8 nucleotides match TRBD1. Per the germline V gene, CDR1 is MGHDK and CDR2 is SYGVNS. The CDR3 has 13 amino acids. V lost 4 bases and J lost 4; bases outside the gene matches: 2. CDR3 protein: CASSGGQVYGYTF. The DNA of the CDR3 is TGTGCCAGCAGTGGGGGACAGGTCTATGGCTACACCTTC.

This sequence joins TRBV9 and TRBJ2-3; 9 bases fit TRBD1. The CDR3 totals 16 residues. J was trimmed by 4 bases and V by 1 base; bases with no gene match: 7. Per germline, CDR1 SGDLS and CDR2 YYNGEE. In nucleotides, the CDR3 is TGTGCCAGCAGCGTAAAGGAGGGACAGGGTGCAGATACGCAGTATTTT. Translation: CASSVKEGQGADTQYF.

The chain uses TRBV7-3 and TRBJ2-3; D is undetermined. The CDR3 totals 13 residues. The germline V gene has CDR1 SGHTA and CDR2 FQGTGA. V lost 5 bases to trimming and J lost 2 bases, with 8 bases between them. The CDR3 coding sequence is TGTGCCAGCAGCCCCCCGTACACAGATACGCAGTATTTT. As protein: CASSPPYTDTQYF. Drawing the rest from reference TRBV7-3 and TRBJ2-3, the complete variable domain is GAGVSQTPSNKVTEKGKYVELRCDPISGHTALYWYRQSLGQGPEFLIYFQGTGAADDSGLPNDRFFAVRPEGSVSTLKIQRTERGDSAVYLCASSPPYTDTQYFGPGTRLTVL.

Many counts were recorded for this clone. The chain recombines TRBV9 with TRBJ1-1; D gene ambiguous. V was trimmed by 1 base and J by 1 base, leaving 8 bases between them. The germline V gene has CDR1 SGDLS and CDR2 YYNGEE. This CDR3 contains 14 residues. CDR3 sequence: CASSVSLGNTEAFF. CDR3 bases: TGTGCCAGCAGCGTATCCCTAGGGAACACTGAAGCTTTCTTT.